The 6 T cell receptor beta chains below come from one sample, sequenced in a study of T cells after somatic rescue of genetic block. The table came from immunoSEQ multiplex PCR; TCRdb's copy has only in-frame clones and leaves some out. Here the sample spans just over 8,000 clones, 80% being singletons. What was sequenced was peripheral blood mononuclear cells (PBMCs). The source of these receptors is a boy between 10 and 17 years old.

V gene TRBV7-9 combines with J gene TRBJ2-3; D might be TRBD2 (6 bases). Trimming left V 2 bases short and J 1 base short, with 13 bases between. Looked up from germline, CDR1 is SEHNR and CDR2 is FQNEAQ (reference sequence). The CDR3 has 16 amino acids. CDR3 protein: CASSLSGLARTDTQYF. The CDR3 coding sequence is TGTGCCAGCAGCTTATCCGGGCTAGCGCGCACAGATACGCAGTATTTT.

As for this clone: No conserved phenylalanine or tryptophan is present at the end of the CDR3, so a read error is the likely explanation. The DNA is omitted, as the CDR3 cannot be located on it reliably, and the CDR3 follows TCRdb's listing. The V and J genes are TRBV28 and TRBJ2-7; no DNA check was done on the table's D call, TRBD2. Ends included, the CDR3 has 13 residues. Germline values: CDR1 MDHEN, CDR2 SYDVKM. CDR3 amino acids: CASSTSGTRIPYL.

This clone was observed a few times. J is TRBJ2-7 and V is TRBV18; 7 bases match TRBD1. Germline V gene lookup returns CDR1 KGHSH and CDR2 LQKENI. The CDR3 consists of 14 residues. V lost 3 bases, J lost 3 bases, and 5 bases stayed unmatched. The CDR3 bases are TGTGCCAGCTCACCGACGACAGGGCTCTACGAGCAGTACTTC. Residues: CASSPTTGLYEQYF.

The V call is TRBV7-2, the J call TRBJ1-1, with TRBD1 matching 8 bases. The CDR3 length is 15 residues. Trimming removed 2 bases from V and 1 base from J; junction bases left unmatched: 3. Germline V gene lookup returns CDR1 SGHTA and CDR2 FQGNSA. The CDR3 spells CASSLYGTGNTEAFF. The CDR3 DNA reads TGTGCCAGCAGCTTATACGGGACAGGGAACACTGAAGCTTTCTTT. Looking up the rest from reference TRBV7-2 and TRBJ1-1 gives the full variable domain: GAGVSQSPSNKVTEKGKDVELRCDPISGHTALYWYRQSLGQGLEFLIYFQGNSAPDKSGLPSDRFSAERTGGSVSTLTIQRTQQEDSAVYLCASSLYGTGNTEAFFGQGTRLTVV.

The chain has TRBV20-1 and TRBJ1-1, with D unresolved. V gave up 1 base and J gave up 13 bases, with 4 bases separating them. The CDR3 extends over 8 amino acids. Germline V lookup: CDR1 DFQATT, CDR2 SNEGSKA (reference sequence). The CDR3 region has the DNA TGCAGTGCTAGAGGGGGTTTCTTT. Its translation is CSARGGFF.

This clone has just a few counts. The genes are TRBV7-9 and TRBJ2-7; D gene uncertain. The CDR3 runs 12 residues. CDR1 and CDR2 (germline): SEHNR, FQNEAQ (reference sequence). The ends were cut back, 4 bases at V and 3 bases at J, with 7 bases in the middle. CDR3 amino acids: CASSSHDYEQYF. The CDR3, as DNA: TGTGCCAGCAGCTCCCACGACTACGAGCAGTACTTC.